The 16 T cell receptor beta chains listed next were all sequenced from one sample in a study of blood T cells in healthy people across ages. With a J-beta primer mix and a sample-barcoded 5' primer, a second PCR ran about 7 to 11 cycles. TCRdb ran MiXCR on the 5' RACE reads and lists one entry per CDR3 protein. Of about a million distinct CDR3 sequences in the sample, approximately 50% are singletons; the top ten hold roughly 23%. The sample was blood. All receptors come from an older woman in good health.

This chain connects TRBV6-2 or TRBV6-3 to TRBJ2-1; D not certain. Trimming took 7 bases from V and 0 from J, leaving 13 bases between them. Per germline, CDR1 MNHEY and CDR2 SVGEGT. The CDR3 length is 15 residues. In nucleotides, the CDR3 is TGTGCCAGCATGTCGACGGGTAGCTCCTACAATGAGCAGTTCTTC. It is translated as CASMSTGSSYNEQFF.

The V and J genes are TRBV6-2 or TRBV6-3 and TRBJ2-3, with TRBD2 matching 9 bases. V lost 8 bases, J lost 2 bases, and 11 bases stayed unmatched. Germline V gene data show CDR1 as MNHEY and CDR2 as SVGEGT. CDR3 length equals 16 residues. CDR3 region: CASGPVAGAITDTQYF. CDR3 nucleotides: TGTGCCAGCGGTCCAGTAGCGGGAGCGATCACAGATACGCAGTATTTT.

This clonotype has more than one count but fewer than ten. This chain connects TRBV6-2 or TRBV6-3 to TRBJ2-1; D gene uncertain. V gave up 5 bases and J gave up 0 bases, with 17 bases separating them. This CDR3 region has 17 residues. In germline, CDR1 is MNHEY, CDR2 SVGEGT. The CDR3 is CASSPPPGGRSYNEQFF. The CDR3 DNA is TGTGCCAGCAGTCCACCCCCAGGCGGTCGCTCCTACAATGAGCAGTTCTTC.

This clonotype was observed a handful of times. This rearrangement joins TRBV11-2 to TRBJ2-2, with TRBD2 identical over 8 bases. The ends lost 5 bases at V and 4 bases at J; junction bases unmatched: 9. The germline gives CDR1 SGHAT, CDR2 FQNNGV. This CDR3 region has 16 residues. The CDR3 here is CASSKVSGRATGELFF. CDR3 DNA sequence: TGTGCCAGCAGCAAAGTAAGCGGGAGAGCCACCGGGGAGCTGTTTTTT.

CDR3: CASSPTGLAGKAQYF. The CDR3 nucleotides are TGTGCCAGCAGTCCCACCGGGCTAGCGGGGAAAGCACAGTATTTT. V is TRBV6-2 or TRBV6-3 and J is TRBJ2-3, with TRBD2 matching over 9 bases. The CDR3 spans 15 residues. V dropped 5 bases and J dropped 12; count of bases not matched to a gene: 15. Germline V gene data show CDR1 as MNHEY and CDR2 as SVGEGT.

The chain couples TRBV9 to TRBJ2-7; 10 bases match TRBD2. The CDR3 has 16 amino acids. V dropped 4 bases and J dropped 2; count of bases not matched to a gene: 9. CDR1 and CDR2 from the germline V gene are SGDLS and YYNGEE. CDR3 loop: CASSLALAGETYEQYF. In DNA, the CDR3 is TGTGCCAGCAGCTTAGCCCTAGCGGGAGAAACCTACGAGCAGTACTTC.

This clonotype came up a few times. This chain uses TRBV20-1 with TRBJ2-7, with TRBD1 matching 7 bases. The CDR3 covers 14 residues. Germline assignment: CDR1 DFQATT and CDR2 SNEGSKA (reference sequence). Trimming at V came to 4 bases and at J to 6 bases, leaving 12 bases not matched to a gene. CDR3 bases: TGCAGTGCTAAACCTCCGGGACAGTCAGCCGAGCAGTACTTC. Amino acids: CSAKPPGQSAEQYF.

V is TRBV29-1 and J is TRBJ2-3; 11 bases match TRBD2. Germline CDR1 and CDR2: SQVTM and ANQGSEA. The CDR3 has 14 amino acids. Losses at the gene ends were 7 bases for V and 2 bases for J; bases not matched to a gene: 5. The CDR3 loop reads CSAQTSGVTDTQYF. The CDR3 region has the DNA TGCAGCGCCCAGACTAGCGGGGTCACAGATACGCAGTATTTT.

The V call is TRBV6-2 or TRBV6-3, the J call TRBJ2-3, with D unclear. Trimming removed 6 bases from V and 0 bases from J, with 10 bases in between. Germline CDR1 reads MNHEY; CDR2 reads SVGEGT. The CDR3 covers 14 residues. The CDR3 DNA reads as TGTGCCAGCAGAAGGGCCAAAAGCACAGATACGCAGTATTTT. Amino acid sequence: CASRRAKSTDTQYF.

The chain couples TRBV6-6 to TRBJ1-6, with a tentative D call TRBD1 (6 bases). The CDR3 covers 15 residues. Germline loops: CDR1 MNHNY, CDR2 SVGAGI (reference sequence). Between the trimmed V and J ends, which lost 2 bases and 9 bases, there was a span of 14 bases. Here the CDR3 reads CASSYGGRQGSPLHF. CDR3 DNA: TGTGCCAGCAGTTACGGGGGGCGCCAGGGTTCACCCCTCCACTTT.

The chain employs TRBV5-1 and TRBJ2-3; 7 bases line up with TRBD1. Germline V lookup: CDR1 SGHRS, CDR2 YFSETQ. The CDR3 length is 16 residues. With 5 bases clipped from V and 2 bases from J, the junction kept 11 bases outside the gene matches. CDR3 sequence reads: CASRVTPGTDTDTQYF. The DNA for the CDR3 is TGCGCCAGCAGGGTTACTCCCGGGACAGACACAGATACGCAGTATTTT.

This clonotype turned up a few times. V and J are TRBV7-2 and TRBJ2-1; the D gene is possibly TRBD2 (5 bases). Per germline, CDR1 SGHTA and CDR2 FQGNSA. V lost 2 bases, J lost 9 bases, and 11 bases lay in between. The CDR3 length is 13 residues. DNA of the CDR3: TGTGCCAGCAGCTTAAGACCGCGGGTTGAGCAGTTCTTC. Protein sequence: CASSLRPRVEQFF.

The chain recombines TRBV3-1 with TRBJ2-4; D perhaps matches TRBD2 (6 bases). The J call is in doubt because the DNA end fits TRBJ2-7 better. From germline, CDR1 is LGHDT and CDR2 YNNKEL (reference sequence). This CDR3 is 15 amino acids long. CDR3 DNA: TGTGCCAGCAGCTCTCGGACGGGACTTGCTTACGAGCAGTACTTC. It is translated as CASSSRTGLAYEQYF.

The chain joins TRBV20-1 to TRBJ2-5; 11 bases are shared with TRBD2. The better agreement between TRBJ2-7 and the DNA end casts doubt on the J call. The germline CDR1 and CDR2 sequences are DFQATT and SNEGSKA (reference sequence). The CDR3 extends over 13 amino acids. This chain's CDR3 is CSARVTSGDEQYF. The CDR3 nucleotides read TGCAGTGCCCGGGTGACTAGCGGGGACGAGCAGTACTTC.

The sample holds a few counts of this clonotype. One end of the junction does not line up with germline, which may come from a read error. The gene calls are TRBV7-2 and TRBJ2-2; 7 bases line up with TRBD1. The CDR3 is made up of 15 amino acids. Germline-derived CDR1 and CDR2 are SGHTA and FQGNSA. The CDR3 loop is CASSVGGLNAGELFF. DNA for the CDR3: TGTGCCAGCAGCGTAGGGGGCCTGAACGCCGGGGAGCTGTTTTTT.

This clonotype was counted between two and nine times. This rearrangement joins TRBV20-1 to TRBJ2-7; the match to TRBD2 covers 13 bases. The CDR3 has 14 amino acids. Germline lookup yields CDR1 DFQATT and CDR2 SNEGSKA (reference sequence). J lost 4 bases, V lost 5 bases, and 5 bases had no gene match. CDR3 sequence: CSAGLAGVPYEQYF. The CDR3 DNA reads as TGCAGTGCTGGACTAGCGGGAGTACCGTACGAGCAGTACTTC.